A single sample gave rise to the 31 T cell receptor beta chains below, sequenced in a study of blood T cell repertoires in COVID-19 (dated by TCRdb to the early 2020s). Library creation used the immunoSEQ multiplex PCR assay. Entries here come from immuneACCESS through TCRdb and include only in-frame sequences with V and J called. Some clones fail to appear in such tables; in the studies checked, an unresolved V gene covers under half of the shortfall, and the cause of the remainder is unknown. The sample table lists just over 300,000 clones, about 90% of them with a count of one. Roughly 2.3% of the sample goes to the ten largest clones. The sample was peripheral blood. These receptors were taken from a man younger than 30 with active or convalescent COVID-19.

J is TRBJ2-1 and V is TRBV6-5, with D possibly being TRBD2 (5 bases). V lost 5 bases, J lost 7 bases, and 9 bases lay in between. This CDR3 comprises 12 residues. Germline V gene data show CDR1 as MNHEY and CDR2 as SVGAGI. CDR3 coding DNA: TGTGCCAGCAGTACCCGAGGGAATGAGCAGTTCTTC. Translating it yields CASSTRGNEQFF.

The CDR3 DNA reads as TGTGCTAGTGGTTTGGGAATTCGGGGGGCTTTCTTT. This codes for CASGLGIRGAFF. The gene calls are TRBV12-5 and TRBJ1-1, with a tentative D call TRBD1 (5 bases). The CDR3 length is 12 residues. Germline-derived CDR1 and CDR2 are LGHNT and FRNRAP. V dropped 1 base and J dropped 11 bases, with 11 bases sitting between them.

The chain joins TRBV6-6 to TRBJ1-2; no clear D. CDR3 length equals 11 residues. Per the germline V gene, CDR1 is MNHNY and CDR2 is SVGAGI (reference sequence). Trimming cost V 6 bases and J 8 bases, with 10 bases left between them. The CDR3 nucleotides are TGTGCCAGCAGCTTAACCGAGGGCTACACCTTC. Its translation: CASSLTEGYTF.

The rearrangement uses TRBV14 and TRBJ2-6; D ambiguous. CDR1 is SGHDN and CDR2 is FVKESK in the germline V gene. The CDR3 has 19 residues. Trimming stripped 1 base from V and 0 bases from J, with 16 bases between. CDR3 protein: CASSQGSELESSGANVLTF. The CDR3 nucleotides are TGTGCCAGCAGCCAAGGGTCGGAGCTGGAGAGCTCTGGGGCCAACGTCCTGACTTTC.

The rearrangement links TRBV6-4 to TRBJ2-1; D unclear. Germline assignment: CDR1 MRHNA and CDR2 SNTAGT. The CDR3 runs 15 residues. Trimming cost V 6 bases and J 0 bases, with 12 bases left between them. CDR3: CASSLTQDSYNEQFF. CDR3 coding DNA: TGTGCCAGCAGCTTGACACAAGACTCCTACAATGAGCAGTTCTTC.

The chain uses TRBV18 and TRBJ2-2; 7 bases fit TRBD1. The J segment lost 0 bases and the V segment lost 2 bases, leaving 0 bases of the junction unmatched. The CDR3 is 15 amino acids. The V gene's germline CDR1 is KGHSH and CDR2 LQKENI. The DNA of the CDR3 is TGTGCCAGCTCACCAGACAGGGCGAACACCGGGGAGCTGTTTTTT. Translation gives CASSPDRANTGELFF. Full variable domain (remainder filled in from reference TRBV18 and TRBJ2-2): NAGVMQNPRHLVRRRGQEARLRCSPMKGHSHVYWYRQLPEEGLKFMVYLQKENIIDESGMPKERFSAEFPKEGPSILRIQQVVRGDSAAYFCASSPDRANTGELFFGEGSRLTVL.

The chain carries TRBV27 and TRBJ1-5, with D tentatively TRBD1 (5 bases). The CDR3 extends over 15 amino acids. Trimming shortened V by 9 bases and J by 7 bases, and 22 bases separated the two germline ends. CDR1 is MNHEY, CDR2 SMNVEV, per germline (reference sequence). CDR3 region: CARKLPPGIRQPQHF. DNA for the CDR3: TGTGCCAGAAAGTTGCCGCCAGGGATACGGCAGCCCCAGCATTTT.

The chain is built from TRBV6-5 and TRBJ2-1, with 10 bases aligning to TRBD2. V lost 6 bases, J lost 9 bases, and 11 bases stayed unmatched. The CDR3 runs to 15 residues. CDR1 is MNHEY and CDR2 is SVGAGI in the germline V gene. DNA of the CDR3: TGTGCCAGCAGACCCCATAGCGGGAGGACGGGTGAGCAGTTCTTC. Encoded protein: CASRPHSGRTGEQFF.

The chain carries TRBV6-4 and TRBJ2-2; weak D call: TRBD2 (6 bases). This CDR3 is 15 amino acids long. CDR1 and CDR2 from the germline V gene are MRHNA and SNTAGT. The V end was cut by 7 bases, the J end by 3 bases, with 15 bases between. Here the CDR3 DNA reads TGTGCCAGCAAAGCCGCGGGGCATTACACCGGGGAGCTGTTTTTT. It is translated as CASKAAGHYTGELFF.

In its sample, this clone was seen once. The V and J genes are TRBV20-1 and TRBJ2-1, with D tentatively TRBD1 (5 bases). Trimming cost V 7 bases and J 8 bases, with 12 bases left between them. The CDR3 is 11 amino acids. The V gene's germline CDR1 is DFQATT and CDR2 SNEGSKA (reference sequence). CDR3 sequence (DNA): TGCAGTGTCTGCAGGGTCGATGAGCAGTTCTTC. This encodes CSVCRVDEQFF.

The CDR3 nucleotides are TGCGCCAGCAGCCAAGGGACAGGGATTGGGTACGAGCAGTACTTC. Its translation: CASSQGTGIGYEQYF. This rearrangement joins TRBV4-3 to TRBJ2-7; 8 positions agree with TRBD1. This CDR3 comprises 15 residues. Unmatched junction bases numbered 6, after V lost 1 base and J lost 4 bases. Germline CDR1 is LGHNA and CDR2 is YSLEER.

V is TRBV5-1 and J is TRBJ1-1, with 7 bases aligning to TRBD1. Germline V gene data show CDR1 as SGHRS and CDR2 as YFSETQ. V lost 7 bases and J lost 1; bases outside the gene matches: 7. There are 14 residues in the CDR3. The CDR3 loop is CASSTGAGNTEAFF. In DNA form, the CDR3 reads TGCGCCAGCTCCACAGGGGCCGGGAACACTGAAGCTTTCTTT.

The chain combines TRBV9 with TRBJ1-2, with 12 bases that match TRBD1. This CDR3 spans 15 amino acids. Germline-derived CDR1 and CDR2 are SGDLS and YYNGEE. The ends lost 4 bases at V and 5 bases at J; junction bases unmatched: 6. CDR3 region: CASSSGTGGSYGYTF. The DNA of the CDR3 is TGTGCCAGCAGCTCCGGGACAGGGGGCAGTTATGGCTACACCTTC.

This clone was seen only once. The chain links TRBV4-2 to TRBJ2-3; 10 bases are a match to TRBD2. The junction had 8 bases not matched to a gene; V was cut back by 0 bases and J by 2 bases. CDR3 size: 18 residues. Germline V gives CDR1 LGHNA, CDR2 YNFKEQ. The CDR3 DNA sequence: TGTGCCAGCAGCCAAGATAGGGAAGCGGGAGGGATCACAGATACGCAGTATTTT. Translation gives CASSQDREAGGITDTQYF.

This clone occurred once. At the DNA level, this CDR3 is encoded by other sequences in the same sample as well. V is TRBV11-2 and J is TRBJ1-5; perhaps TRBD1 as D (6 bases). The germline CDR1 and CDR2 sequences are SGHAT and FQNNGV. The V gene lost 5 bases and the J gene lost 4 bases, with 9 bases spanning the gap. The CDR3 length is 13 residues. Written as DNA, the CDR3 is TGTGCCAGCAGCAGTCAGGGGAATCAGCCCCAGCATTTT. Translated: CASSSQGNQPQHF.

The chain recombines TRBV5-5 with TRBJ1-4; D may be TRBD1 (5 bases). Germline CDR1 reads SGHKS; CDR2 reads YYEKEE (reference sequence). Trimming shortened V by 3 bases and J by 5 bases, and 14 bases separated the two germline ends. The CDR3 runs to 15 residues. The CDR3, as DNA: TGTGCCAGCAGCTGGAGGGACGGACGAAATGAAAAACTGTTTTTT. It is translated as CASSWRDGRNEKLFF.

The DNA of the CDR3 is TGTGCCAGCAGCCGTGGACAGGGCTCGAACACTGAAGCTTTCTTT. Amino acids: CASSRGQGSNTEAFF. The gene calls are TRBV6-5 and TRBJ1-1, with 8 bases lining up with TRBD1. Germline V lookup: CDR1 MNHEY, CDR2 SVGAGI. J lost 1 base, V lost 6 bases, and 7 bases had no gene match. There are 15 residues in the CDR3.

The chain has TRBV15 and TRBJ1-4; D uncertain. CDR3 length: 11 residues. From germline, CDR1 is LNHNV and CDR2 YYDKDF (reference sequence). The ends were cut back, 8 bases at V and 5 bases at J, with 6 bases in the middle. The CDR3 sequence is CATFLNEKLFF. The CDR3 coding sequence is TGTGCCACCTTCTTAAATGAAAAACTGTTTTTT.

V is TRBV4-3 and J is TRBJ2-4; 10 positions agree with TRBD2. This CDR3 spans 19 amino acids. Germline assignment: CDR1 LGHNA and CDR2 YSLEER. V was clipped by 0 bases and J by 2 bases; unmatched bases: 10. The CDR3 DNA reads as TGCGCCAGCAGCCAAGACTGGGCCACTAGCGGGGTAACCAAAAACATTCAGTACTTC. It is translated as CASSQDWATSGVTKNIQYF.

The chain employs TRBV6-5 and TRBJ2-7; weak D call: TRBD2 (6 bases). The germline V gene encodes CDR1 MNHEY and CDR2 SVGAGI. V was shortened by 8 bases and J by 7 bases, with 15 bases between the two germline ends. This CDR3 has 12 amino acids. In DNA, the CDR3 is TGTGCCAGCCCCGGGAGCAGGGAGGAGCAGTACTTC. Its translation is CASPGSREEQYF.

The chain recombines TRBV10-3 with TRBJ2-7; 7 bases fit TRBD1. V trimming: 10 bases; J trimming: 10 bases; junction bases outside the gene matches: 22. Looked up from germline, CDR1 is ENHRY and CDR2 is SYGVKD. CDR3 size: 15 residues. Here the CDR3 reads CATTRSGQLSSSQYF. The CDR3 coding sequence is TGTGCCACGACCAGGTCGGGACAGTTGAGTTCTTCCCAGTACTTC.

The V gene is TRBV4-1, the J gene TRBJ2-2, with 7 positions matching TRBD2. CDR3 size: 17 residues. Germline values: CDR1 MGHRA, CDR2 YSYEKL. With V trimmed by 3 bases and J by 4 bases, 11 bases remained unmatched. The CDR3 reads CASSQLGEGPVTGELFF. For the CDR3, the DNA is TGCGCCAGCAGCCAGTTGGGGGAGGGCCCTGTCACCGGGGAGCTGTTTTTT.

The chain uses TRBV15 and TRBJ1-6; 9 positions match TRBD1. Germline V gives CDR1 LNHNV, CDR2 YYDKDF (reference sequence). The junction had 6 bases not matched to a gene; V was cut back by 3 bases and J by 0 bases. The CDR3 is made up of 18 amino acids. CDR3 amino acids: CATSRSQGASSYNSPLHF. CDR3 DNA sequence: TGTGCCACCAGCAGGTCACAGGGGGCGAGCTCCTATAATTCACCCCTCCACTTT.

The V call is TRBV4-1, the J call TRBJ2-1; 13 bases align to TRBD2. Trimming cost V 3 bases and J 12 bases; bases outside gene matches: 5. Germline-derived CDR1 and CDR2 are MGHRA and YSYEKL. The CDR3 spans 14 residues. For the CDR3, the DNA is TGCGCCAGCAGCCACCTTGGACTAGCGGGAGTGCAGTTCTTC. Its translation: CASSHLGLAGVQFF.

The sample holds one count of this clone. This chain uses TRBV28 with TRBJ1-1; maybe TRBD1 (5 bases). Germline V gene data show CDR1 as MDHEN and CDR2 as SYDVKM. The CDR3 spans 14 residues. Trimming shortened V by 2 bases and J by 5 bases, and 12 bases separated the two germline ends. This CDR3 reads CASSLKFQGTEAFF. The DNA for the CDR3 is TGTGCCAGCAGTTTAAAGTTCCAGGGTACTGAAGCTTTCTTT.

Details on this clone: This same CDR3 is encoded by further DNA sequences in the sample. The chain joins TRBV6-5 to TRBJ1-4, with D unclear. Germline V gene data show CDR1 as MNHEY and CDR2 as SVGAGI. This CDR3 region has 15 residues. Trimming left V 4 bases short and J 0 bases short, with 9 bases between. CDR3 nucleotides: TGTGCCAGCAGTTCCCTCGGGGCAACTAATGAAAAACTGTTTTTT. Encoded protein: CASSSLGATNEKLFF.

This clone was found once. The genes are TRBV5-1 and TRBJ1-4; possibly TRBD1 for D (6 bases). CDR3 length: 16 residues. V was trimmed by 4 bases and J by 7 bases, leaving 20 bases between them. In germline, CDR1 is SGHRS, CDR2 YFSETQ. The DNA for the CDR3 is TGCGCCAGCAGCCAAGGTCGGGGACGAGGGGGTGAAAAACTGTTTTTT. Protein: CASSQGRGRGGEKLFF. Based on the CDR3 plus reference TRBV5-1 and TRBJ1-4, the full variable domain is KAGVTQTPRYLIKTRGQQVTLSCSPISGHRSVSWYQQTPGQGLQFLFEYFSETQRNKGNFPGRFSGRQFSNSRSEMNVSTLELGDSALYLCASSQGRGRGGEKLFFGSGTQLSVL.

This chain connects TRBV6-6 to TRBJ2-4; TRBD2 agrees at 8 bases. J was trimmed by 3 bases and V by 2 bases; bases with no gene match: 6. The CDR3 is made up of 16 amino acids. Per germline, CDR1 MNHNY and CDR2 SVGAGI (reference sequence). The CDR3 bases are TGTGCCAGCAGTTACCCGGGGGGGTCGGGCAAAAACATTCAGTACTTC. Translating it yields CASSYPGGSGKNIQYF.

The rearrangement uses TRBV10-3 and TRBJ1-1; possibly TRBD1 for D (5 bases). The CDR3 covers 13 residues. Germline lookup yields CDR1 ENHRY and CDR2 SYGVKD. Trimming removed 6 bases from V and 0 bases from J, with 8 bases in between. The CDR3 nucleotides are TGTGCCATCAGGGGGGACTTGAACACTGAAGCTTTCTTT. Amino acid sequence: CAIRGDLNTEAFF.

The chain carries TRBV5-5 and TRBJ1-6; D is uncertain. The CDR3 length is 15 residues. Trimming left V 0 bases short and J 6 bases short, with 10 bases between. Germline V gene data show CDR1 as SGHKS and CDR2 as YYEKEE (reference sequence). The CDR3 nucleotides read TGTGCCAGCAGCTTGGGGGGAGGGAGTAATTCACCCCTCCACTTT. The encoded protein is CASSLGGGSNSPLHF.

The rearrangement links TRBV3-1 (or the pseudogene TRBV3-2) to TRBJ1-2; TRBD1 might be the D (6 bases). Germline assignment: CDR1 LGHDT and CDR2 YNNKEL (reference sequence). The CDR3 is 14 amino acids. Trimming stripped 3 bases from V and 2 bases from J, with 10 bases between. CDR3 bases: TGTGCCAGCAGCCATGTAGACAGGAACTATGGCTACACCTTC. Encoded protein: CASSHVDRNYGYTF.